Detailed here is one T cell receptor (beta chain). This entry is derived from a study of blood T cell repertoires in COVID-19. As for the study in general: Acute and convalescent COVID-19 specimens originated in the United States, Italy and Spain. Nucleic acid was either cDNA or gDNA, and it came from T cells, B-cell-depleted T cells, or PBMCs.

J lost 6 bases, V lost 5 bases, and 7 bases had no gene match. The CDR3 sequence is 15 residues long. CDR1 SGHNT and CDR2 YENEEA come from the germline V gene. How the authors handled the data: The authors estimated nucleated cell counts from reference gene primer amplification. Only in-frame clones appear in the TCRdb table, and some are missing; sequencing was by immunoSEQ multiplex PCR. V and J calls and clone size are as listed in that table; D and trimming were resolved from the DNA. The sample lists 50,000 to 60,000 clones; about four fifths were seen once. The chain combines TRBV11-3 with TRBJ2-1, with 10 nucleotides matching TRBD2. Input material: peripheral blood. This TCR was sampled from a human donor in a cohort sampled during active or convalescent COVID-19. The CDR3 DNA reads TGTGCCAGCAGCCTCCTCAGCGGGGGGGGCAATGAGCAGTTCTTC. It specifies CASSLLSGGGNEQFF.